A single sample gave rise to the 17 T cell receptor beta chains below, sequenced in a study of T-cell reconstitution after alpha-beta-depleted transplantation in children. During its preparation, the TCRbeta library received unique molecular identifiers. TCRdb passed the PCR reads through MiXCR, listing each CDR3 protein once. The data contain about 130,000 distinct CDR3 sequences, roughly 10% of them singletons. This sample comprised PBMCs, mostly from graft donor cells, obtained 180 days after TCRalphabeta/CD19-depleted stem cell transplant. All receptors derive from a girl in the first two years of life who had a stem cell transplant for combined immunodeficiency, so the T cells may come from the graft donor.

The sample holds a few counts of this clonotype. This chain connects TRBV10-3 to TRBJ2-5; TRBD2 is a possible D gene (6 bases). From germline, CDR1 is ENHRY and CDR2 SYGVKD. V was shortened by 10 bases and J by 2 bases, with 11 bases between the two germline ends. This CDR3 contains 12 residues. Here the CDR3 DNA reads TGTGCCACTGGGGGGACTCAAGAGACCCAGTACTTC. This translates into CATGGTQETQYF.

The table lists this clonotype with a few counts. The J gene is TRBJ1-2, the V gene TRBV7-2; TRBD1 agrees at 8 bases. V was pared by 5 bases and J by 4 bases, with 9 bases of the junction left unmatched. The germline gives CDR1 SGHTA, CDR2 FQGNSA. This CDR3 is built from 15 residues. The CDR3 sequence is CASSPGTGRGYGYTF. The CDR3 nucleotides are TGTGCCAGCAGCCCTGGGACAGGTCGGGGCTATGGCTACACCTTC.

The chain recombines TRBV7-3 with TRBJ2-7; D is uncertain. Germline CDR1 reads SGHTA; CDR2 reads FQGTGA. V was clipped by 0 bases and J by 2 bases, with 11 bases between them. The CDR3 is made up of 15 amino acids. Here the CDR3 DNA reads TGTGCCAGCAGCTTAACATCAGCATCCCCCTACGAGCAGTACTTC. This gives the protein CASSLTSASPYEQYF.

The gene calls are TRBV11-2 and TRBJ2-3, with 15 positions matching TRBD2. Germline CDR1 SGHAT, CDR2 FQNNGV. V dropped 4 bases and J dropped 4; count of bases not matched to a gene: 3. This CDR3 has 16 amino acids. The CDR3 reads CASSSGTSGRPDTQYF. The DNA for the CDR3 is TGTGCCAGCAGCTCCGGGACTAGCGGGAGGCCAGATACGCAGTATTTT. Full variable domain (remainder filled in from reference TRBV11-2 and TRBJ2-3): EAGVAQSPRYKIIEKRQSVAFWCNPISGHATLYWYQQILGQGPKLLIQFQNNGVVDDSQLPKDRFSAERLKGVDSTLKIQPAKLEDSAVYLCASSSGTSGRPDTQYFGPGTRLTVL.

This clonotype occurred a few times. The chain uses TRBV5-1 and TRBJ2-1; TRBD1 agrees at 8 bases. The CDR3 has 15 residues. In germline, CDR1 is SGHRS, CDR2 YFSETQ. V shed 4 bases, J shed 7 bases, and the junction held 10 bases outside the gene matches. As DNA, the CDR3 is TGCGCCAGCAGCCCGGGTCCCACAGGGGGAAATGAGCAGTTCTTC. Protein: CASSPGPTGGNEQFF.

This clonotype turned up a few times. This chain joins TRBV4-2 and TRBJ2-7; D is perhaps TRBD2 (5 bases). CDR3 size: 13 residues. Trimming removed 4 bases from V and 0 bases from J, with 7 bases in between. The germline V gene encodes CDR1 LGHNA and CDR2 YNFKEQ. CDR3 coding DNA: TGTGCCAGCAGCCCCGGGAACTCCTACGAGCAGTACTTC. It encodes CASSPGNSYEQYF.

This clonotype occurred a few times. This chain links TRBV7-9 with TRBJ2-7; 7 bases are a match to TRBD2. Germline V gene sequence: CDR1 SEHNR, CDR2 FQNEAQ (reference sequence). The J segment lost 1 base and the V segment lost 3 bases, leaving 9 bases of the junction unmatched. The length of the CDR3 is 16 residues. CDR3 amino acids: CASSFWGRGSSYEQYF. The CDR3 region has the DNA TGTGCCAGCAGCTTCTGGGGGAGGGGAAGTTCCTACGAGCAGTACTTC.

This clonotype was detected a few times. V usage is TRBV28 and J usage is TRBJ2-2; TRBD1 agrees at 8 bases. The germline V gene encodes CDR1 MDHEN and CDR2 SYDVKM. Losses at the gene ends were 8 bases for V and 5 bases for J; bases not matched to a gene: 10. This CDR3 has 15 residues. CDR3 residues: CASEDRTGLTGELFF. The CDR3 bases are TGTGCCAGCGAAGACCGGACAGGGTTAACCGGGGAGCTGTTTTTT.

This sequence joins TRBV18 and TRBJ1-1; D call uncertain. Germline V lookup: CDR1 KGHSH, CDR2 LQKENI. The ends were cut back, 6 bases at V and 6 bases at J, with 11 bases in the middle. This CDR3 spans 12 amino acids. Here the CDR3 reads CASSKGLAEAFF. In DNA form, the CDR3 reads TGTGCCAGCTCCAAGGGTTTGGCTGAAGCTTTCTTT.

This clonotype came up many times. DNA of the CDR3: TGCAGTGCTAGAAGATATAGCAATCAGCCCCAGCATTTT. Translated: CSARRYSNQPQHF. The chain couples TRBV20-1 to TRBJ1-5; D ambiguous. There are 13 residues in the CDR3. Trimming took 2 bases from V and 0 from J, leaving 5 bases between them. Germline CDR1 reads DFQATT; CDR2 reads SNEGSKA (reference sequence).

The rearrangement uses TRBV30 and TRBJ2-5; unclear D gene. CDR3 length: 15 amino acids. The V gene's germline CDR1 is GTSNPN and CDR2 SVGIG (reference sequence). The ends were cut back, 0 bases at V and 5 bases at J, with 16 bases in the middle. The DNA of the CDR3 is TGTGCCTGGAGTGTACCAACTTTCAGTGGTGAGACCCAGTACTTC. Its protein product is CAWSVPTFSGETQYF.

This clonotype was found a few times. The V gene is TRBV12-3 or TRBV12-4, the J gene TRBJ1-2; D gene unclear. The CDR3 extends over 15 amino acids. Trimming took 6 bases from V and 4 from J, leaving 18 bases between them. The CDR3 reads CASSRRRAAGYGYTF. The CDR3 DNA follows: TGTGCCAGCAGCCGCCGCCGGGCGGCGGGCTATGGCTACACCTTC.

V is TRBV28 and J is TRBJ1-1; possibly TRBD1 for D (6 bases). V was clipped by 5 bases and J by 3 bases, with 16 bases between them. From germline, CDR1 is MDHEN and CDR2 SYDVKM. The CDR3 length is 15 residues. The CDR3 DNA reads TGTGCCAGCAGTCCGTGGAGACAGGAAGACACTGAAGCTTTCTTT. It encodes CASSPWRQEDTEAFF. Looking up the rest from reference TRBV28 and TRBJ1-1 gives the full variable domain: DVKVTQSSRYLVKRTGEKVFLECVQDMDHENMFWYRQDPGLGLRLIYFSYDVKMKEKGDIPEGYSVSREKKERFSLILESASTNQTSMYLCASSPWRQEDTEAFFGQGTRLTVV.

This clonotype was observed a few times. This chain links TRBV7-2 with TRBJ2-3; 12 positions agree with TRBD2. J was trimmed by 2 bases and V by 5 bases; bases with no gene match: 5. Germline CDR1 and CDR2: SGHTA and FQGNSA. CDR3 length: 16 amino acids. This chain's CDR3 is CASSPRLAGATDTQYF. CDR3 in DNA: TGTGCCAGCAGCCCTCGACTAGCGGGGGCCACAGATACGCAGTATTTT.

The V and J genes are TRBV20-1 and TRBJ2-7; possibly TRBD2 for D (6 bases). Germline CDR1 reads DFQATT; CDR2 reads SNEGSKA (reference sequence). This CDR3 comprises 13 residues. Deletions cut 3 bases from V and 3 bases from J, with 12 bases between. The CDR3 DNA follows: TGCAGTGCTAGGCCGGGGGAATACTACGAGCAGTACTTC. It encodes CSARPGEYYEQYF.

The table lists this clonotype with a few counts. The CDR3 region is CASSSRAGSYNSPLHF. In DNA form, the CDR3 reads TGTGCCAGCAGCTCGAGGGCGGGCTCCTATAATTCACCCCTCCACTTT. The chain carries TRBV7-2 and TRBJ1-6; D is unclear. The germline gives CDR1 SGHTA, CDR2 FQGNSA. V was clipped by 4 bases and J by 0 bases, with 10 bases between them. CDR3 length: 16 amino acids.

This clonotype appeared many times. The chain couples TRBV12-3 or TRBV12-4 to TRBJ2-3; no clear D gene. Trimming took 6 bases from V and 1 from J, leaving 8 bases between them. The CDR3 is 13 amino acids. CDR3 sequence (DNA): TGTGCCAGCAGCCTGCAGGGCACAGATACGCAGTATTTT. It is translated as CASSLQGTDTQYF.